This TCR beta chain was identified in a study of blood T cell repertoires in COVID-19 (dated by TCRdb to 2018 to 2021). With respect to the entire study: Samples from collaborators originated in the United States, Italy and Spain and spanned both the acute and convalescent phases of COVID-19. The material from the prospective study consisted of cDNA or gDNA derived from T cells, B-cell-depleted T cells, or PBMCs. Deeply sampled blood TCRbeta repertoires from subjects exposed to, actively infected with, or recovered from COVID-19 were included in the dataset. The repertoires were made available in a free public database intended to serve as a resource for research on the immune response to SARS-CoV-2. The samples were drawn from two sources: the first 160 participants of the ongoing ImmuneRACE study, and over 1,000 subjects contributed by 6 global collaborators. A de-identified subject ID, COVID-19 status, age in years and sex were almost always included in the sample metadata. Where available, HLA class I and class II types were taken from metadata supplied by the sample provider and were not determined by assay-based typing.

CDR1 MNHNY and CDR2 SVGAGI were looked up in the germline V gene (reference sequence). From the cysteine up to the phenylalanine, the CDR3 has a length of 13 residues. Here the CDR3 DNA is all that survives: 39 bases in frame from base 1. V loses 2 bases of germline sequence and J loses 11 bases, and the interval between the two ends is 15 bases. Summary of the overall study and its limitations: The quantity of clinical and demographic metadata differed by source and by participant and was supplied without curation.

Each collaborating institution followed its own protocols to collect whole blood in K2EDTA tubes. For TCRbeta analysis, collaborator samples were shipped as frozen whole blood, as isolated PBMCs, or as DNA extracted from either sample type. The immunoSEQ Assay, a bias-controlled multiplex PCR, was used to amplify TCRbeta CDR3 regions from genomic DNA. The published analysis was carried out like this. Nucleated cell counts per sample were estimated from amplification of reference gene primers within the assay. Sequence reads were collapsed and filtered to measure the absolute abundance of every unique TCRbeta CDR3 rearrangement. For each sample, productive Simpson clonality was calculated as the square root of Simpson's diversity index across productive rearrangements. The source is immuneACCESS, and TCRdb retained only in-frame sequences with V and J called. Part of the clones is not carried over; for the studies checked, unresolved V genes explain less than half of this, and the remainder is unexplained. V and J calls and clone size follow that table, whereas D and trimming were derived from the DNA. The sample table lists tens of thousands of clones, over 75% of them with a count of one. Together, the top ten hold roughly 4% of the sample.

As regards this clone: This clone's antigen is unknown. The record has no base qualities; no much larger clone is one base away.

The sequenced sample consisted of peripheral blood. This sequence was found in a woman aged 60-75 years with acute or convalescent COVID-19. Here the chain combines TRBV6-6 and TRBJ1-1; there is no confident call for the D gene. This receptor carries the CDR3 CASSYDTLLWAFF. The nucleotides are TGTGCCAGCAGTTACGACACCCTCCTTTGGGCTTTCTTT.